Below, 8 T cell receptor beta chains from the same sample are listed, as sequenced in a study of T cells in Graves' hyperthyroidism and ophthalmopathy. The source material, RNA transcripts, was used to amplify TCR beta CDR3 regions. TCR CDR3 regions were first amplified by RT-PCR with HTBI primers. TCRdb recomputed calls from the multiplex PCR reads with MiXCR, one row per CDR3 protein. The data contain fewer than 550,000 distinct CDR3 sequences, less than 20% of them singletons. Sample: blood. Receptors originate from a woman aged 18-30 years with Graves' hyperthyroidism.

At least ten counts were recorded for this clonotype. This chain connects TRBV7-8 to TRBJ2-1; no firm D call. Per germline, CDR1 SGHVS and CDR2 FQNEAQ. The CDR3 runs to 12 residues. V was cut by 5 bases and J by 5 bases, with 7 bases left in between. The CDR3 sequence is CASSLPDNEQFF. CDR3 DNA sequence: TGTGCCAGCAGCCTGCCCGACAATGAGCAGTTCTTC.

This clonotype was observed many times. V usage is TRBV5-4 and J usage is TRBJ2-3, with D possibly being TRBD1 (6 bases). V gave up 4 bases and J gave up 3 bases, with 9 bases separating them. Germline loops: CDR1 SGHNT, CDR2 YYREEE (reference sequence). The CDR3 loop spans 13 amino acids. In DNA form, the CDR3 reads TGTGCCAGCAGCGAGGACAGAACAGATACGCAGTATTTT. Its protein is CASSEDRTDTQYF.

This clonotype was observed many times. The chain has TRBV27 and TRBJ2-5, with 14 bases fitting TRBD2. The J segment lost 6 bases and the V segment lost 5 bases, leaving 8 bases of the junction unmatched. Per germline, CDR1 MNHEY and CDR2 SMNVEV (reference sequence). There are 16 residues in the CDR3. CDR3 DNA sequence: TGTGCCAGCAGTCTAAGACTAGCGGGGGGGTTTAAGACCCAGTACTTC. Its translation: CASSLRLAGGFKTQYF.

This clonotype was detected many times. The chain is built from TRBV20-1 and TRBJ2-2; 8 nucleotides align to TRBD1. The length of the CDR3 is 15 residues. The germline V gene has CDR1 DFQATT and CDR2 SNEGSKA (reference sequence). J was trimmed by 5 bases and V by 5 bases; bases with no gene match: 10. CDR3 in amino acids: CSAANWTGRTGELFF. CDR3 nucleotide sequence: TGCAGTGCTGCAAATTGGACAGGGCGGACCGGGGAGCTGTTTTTT.

Turning to this clonotype: A much larger clone lies one base from this, so it may be a read error. The V and J genes are TRBV7-9 and TRBJ2-3, with D unclear. Per the germline V gene, CDR1 is SEHNR and CDR2 is FQNEAQ (reference sequence). The CDR3 spans 16 residues. The CDR3 spells CASSLGVAADRDTPYF. The CDR3 region has the DNA TGTGCCAGCAGCTTAGGTGTAGCAGCCGACCGAGATACGCCGTATTTT.

This clonotype showed up many times. This rearrangement joins TRBV6-5 to TRBJ2-2; D unclear. V was pared by 1 base and J by 0 bases, with 6 bases between. Germline assignment: CDR1 MNHEY and CDR2 SVGAGI. The CDR3 sequence is 15 residues long. Written as DNA, the CDR3 is TGTGCCAGCAGTTACTGGAGACCGAACACCGGGGAGCTGTTTTTT. It translates to CASSYWRPNTGELFF.

At least ten counts were recorded for this clonotype. The J gene is TRBJ2-7, the V gene TRBV7-2; D possibly corresponds to TRBD2 (6 bases). Germline loops: CDR1 SGHTA, CDR2 FQGNSA. The V gene lost 5 bases and the J gene lost 7 bases, with 21 bases spanning the gap. The CDR3 sequence is 15 residues long. CDR3 sequence reads: CASSGRSGPTGEQYF. CDR3 sequence (DNA): TGTGCCAGCAGCGGGCGTAGCGGCCCAACGGGGGAGCAGTACTTC.

At least ten counts were recorded for this clonotype. J is TRBJ1-2 and V is TRBV20-1, with 7 bases that match TRBD1. The V gene end was trimmed by 0 bases and the J gene end by 1 base; junction bases not matched to a gene: 11. This CDR3 region has 17 residues. Germline V CDR1 and CDR2: DFQATT, SNEGSKA (reference sequence). As DNA, the CDR3 is TGCAGTGCTAGAGAAGGTTGGGGACAGTTACTTAACTATGGCTACACCTTC. Translated, it gives CSAREGWGQLLNYGYTF.